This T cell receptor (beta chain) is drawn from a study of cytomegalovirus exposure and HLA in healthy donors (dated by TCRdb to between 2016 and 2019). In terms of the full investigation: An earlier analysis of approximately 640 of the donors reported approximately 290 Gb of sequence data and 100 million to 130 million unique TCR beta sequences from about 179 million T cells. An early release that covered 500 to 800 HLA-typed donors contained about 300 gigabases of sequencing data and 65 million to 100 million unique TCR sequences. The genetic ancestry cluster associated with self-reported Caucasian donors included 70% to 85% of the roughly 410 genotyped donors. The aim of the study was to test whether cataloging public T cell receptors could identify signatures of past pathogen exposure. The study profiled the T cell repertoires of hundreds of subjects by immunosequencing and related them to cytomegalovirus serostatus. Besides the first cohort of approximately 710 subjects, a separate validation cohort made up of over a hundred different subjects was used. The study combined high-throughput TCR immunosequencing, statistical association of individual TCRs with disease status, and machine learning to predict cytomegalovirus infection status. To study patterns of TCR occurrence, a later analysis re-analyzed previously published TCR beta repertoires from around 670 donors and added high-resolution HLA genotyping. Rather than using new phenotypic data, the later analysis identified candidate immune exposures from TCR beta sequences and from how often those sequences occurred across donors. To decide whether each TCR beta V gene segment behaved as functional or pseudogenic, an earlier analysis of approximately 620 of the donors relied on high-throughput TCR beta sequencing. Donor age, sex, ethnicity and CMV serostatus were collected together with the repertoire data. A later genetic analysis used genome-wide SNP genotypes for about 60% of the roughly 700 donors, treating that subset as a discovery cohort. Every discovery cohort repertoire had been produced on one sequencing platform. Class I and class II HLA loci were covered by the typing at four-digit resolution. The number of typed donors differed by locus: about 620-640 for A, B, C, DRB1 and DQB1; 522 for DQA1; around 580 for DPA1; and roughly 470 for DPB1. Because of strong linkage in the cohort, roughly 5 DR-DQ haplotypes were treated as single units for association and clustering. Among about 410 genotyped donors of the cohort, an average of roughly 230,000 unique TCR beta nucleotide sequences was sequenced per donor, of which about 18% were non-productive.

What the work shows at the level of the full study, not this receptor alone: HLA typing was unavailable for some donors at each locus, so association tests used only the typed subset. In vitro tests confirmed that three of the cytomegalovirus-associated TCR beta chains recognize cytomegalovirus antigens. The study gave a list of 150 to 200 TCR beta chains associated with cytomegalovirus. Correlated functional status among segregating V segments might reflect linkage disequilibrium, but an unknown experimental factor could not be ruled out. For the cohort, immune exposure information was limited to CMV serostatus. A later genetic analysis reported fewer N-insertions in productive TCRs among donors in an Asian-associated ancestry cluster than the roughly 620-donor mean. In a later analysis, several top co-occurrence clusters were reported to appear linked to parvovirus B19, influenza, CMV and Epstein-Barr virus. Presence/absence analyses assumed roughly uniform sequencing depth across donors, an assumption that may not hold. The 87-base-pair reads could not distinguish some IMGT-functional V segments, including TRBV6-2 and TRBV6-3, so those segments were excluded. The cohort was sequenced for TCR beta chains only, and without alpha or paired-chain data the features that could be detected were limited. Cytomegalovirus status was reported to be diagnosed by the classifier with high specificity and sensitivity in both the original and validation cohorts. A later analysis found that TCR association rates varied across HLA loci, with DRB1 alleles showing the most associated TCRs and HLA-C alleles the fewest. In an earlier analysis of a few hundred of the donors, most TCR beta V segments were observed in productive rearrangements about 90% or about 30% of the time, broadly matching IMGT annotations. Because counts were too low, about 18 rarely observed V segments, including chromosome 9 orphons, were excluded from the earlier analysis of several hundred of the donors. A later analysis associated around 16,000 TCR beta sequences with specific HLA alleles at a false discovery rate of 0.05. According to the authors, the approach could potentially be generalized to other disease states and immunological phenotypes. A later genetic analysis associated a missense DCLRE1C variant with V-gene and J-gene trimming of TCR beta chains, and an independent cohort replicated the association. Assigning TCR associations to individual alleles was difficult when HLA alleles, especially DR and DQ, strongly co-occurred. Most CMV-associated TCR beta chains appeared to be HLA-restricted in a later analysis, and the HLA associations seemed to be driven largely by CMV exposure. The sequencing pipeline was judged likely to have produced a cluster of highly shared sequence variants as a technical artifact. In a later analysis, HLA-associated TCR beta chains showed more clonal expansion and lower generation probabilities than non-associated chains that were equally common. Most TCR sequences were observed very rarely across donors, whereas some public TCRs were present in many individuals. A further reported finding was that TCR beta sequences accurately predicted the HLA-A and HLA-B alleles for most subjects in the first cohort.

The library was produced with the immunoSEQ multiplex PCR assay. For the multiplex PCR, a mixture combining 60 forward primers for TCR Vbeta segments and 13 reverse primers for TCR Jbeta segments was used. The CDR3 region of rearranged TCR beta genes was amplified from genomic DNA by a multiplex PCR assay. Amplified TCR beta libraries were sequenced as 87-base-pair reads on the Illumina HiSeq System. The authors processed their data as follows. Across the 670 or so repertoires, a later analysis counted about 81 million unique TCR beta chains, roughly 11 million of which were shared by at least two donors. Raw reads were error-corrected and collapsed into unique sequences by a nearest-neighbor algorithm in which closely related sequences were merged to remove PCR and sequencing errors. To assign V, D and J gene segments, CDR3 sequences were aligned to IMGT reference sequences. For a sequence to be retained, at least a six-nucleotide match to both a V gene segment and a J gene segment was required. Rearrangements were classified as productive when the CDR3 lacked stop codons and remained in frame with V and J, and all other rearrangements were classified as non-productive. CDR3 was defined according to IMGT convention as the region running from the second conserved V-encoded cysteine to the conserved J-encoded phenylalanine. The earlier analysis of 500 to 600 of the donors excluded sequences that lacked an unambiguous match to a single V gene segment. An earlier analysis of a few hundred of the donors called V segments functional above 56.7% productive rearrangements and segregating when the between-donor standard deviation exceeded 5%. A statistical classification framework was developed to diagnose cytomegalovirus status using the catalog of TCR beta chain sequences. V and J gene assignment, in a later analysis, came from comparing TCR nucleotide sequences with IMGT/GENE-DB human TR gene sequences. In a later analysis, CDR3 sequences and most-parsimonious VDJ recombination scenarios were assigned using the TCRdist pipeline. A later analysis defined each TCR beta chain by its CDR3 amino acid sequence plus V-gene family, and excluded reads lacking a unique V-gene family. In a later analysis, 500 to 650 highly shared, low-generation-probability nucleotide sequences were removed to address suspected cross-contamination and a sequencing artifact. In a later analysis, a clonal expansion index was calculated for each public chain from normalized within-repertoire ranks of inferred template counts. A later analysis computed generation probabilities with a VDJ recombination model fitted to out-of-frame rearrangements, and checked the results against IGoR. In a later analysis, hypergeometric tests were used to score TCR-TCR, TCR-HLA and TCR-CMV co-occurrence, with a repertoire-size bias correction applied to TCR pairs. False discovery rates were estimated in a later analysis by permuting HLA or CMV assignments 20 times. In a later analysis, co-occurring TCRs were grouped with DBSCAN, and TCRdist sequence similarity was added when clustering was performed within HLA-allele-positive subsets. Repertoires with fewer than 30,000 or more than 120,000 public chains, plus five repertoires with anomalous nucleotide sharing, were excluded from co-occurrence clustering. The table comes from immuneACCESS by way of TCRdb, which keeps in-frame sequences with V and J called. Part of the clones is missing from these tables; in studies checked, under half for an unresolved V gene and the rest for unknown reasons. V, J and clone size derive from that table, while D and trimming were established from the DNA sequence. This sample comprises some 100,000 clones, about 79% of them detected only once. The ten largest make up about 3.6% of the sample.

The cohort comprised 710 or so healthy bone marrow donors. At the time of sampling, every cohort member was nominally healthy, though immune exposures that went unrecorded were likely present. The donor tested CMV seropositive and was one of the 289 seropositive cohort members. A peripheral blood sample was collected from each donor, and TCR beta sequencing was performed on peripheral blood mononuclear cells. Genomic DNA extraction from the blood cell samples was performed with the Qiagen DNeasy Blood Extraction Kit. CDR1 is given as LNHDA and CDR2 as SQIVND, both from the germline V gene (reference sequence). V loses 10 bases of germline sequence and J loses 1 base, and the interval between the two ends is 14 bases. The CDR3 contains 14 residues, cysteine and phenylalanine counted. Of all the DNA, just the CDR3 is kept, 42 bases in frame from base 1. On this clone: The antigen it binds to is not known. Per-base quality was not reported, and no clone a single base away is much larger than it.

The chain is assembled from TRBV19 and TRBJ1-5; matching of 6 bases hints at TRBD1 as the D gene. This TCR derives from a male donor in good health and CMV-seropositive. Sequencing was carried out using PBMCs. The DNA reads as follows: TGTGCCACTACACCAGGACAGAGCAATCAGCCCCAGCATTTT. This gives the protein CATTPGQSNQPQHF. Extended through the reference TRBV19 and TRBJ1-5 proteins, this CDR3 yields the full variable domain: DGGITQSPKYLFRKEGQNVTLSCEQNLNHDAMYWYRQDPGQGLRLIYYSQIVNDFQKGDIAEGYSVSREKKESFPLTVTSAQKNPTAFYLCATTPGQSNQPQHFGDGTRLSIL.